This T cell receptor beta chain appears in the sequencing data of a study of cytomegalovirus exposure and HLA in healthy donors (dated by TCRdb to 2017 to 2019). General notes on the study: An earlier analysis of 550 to 700 of the donors reported roughly 300 Gb of sequence data and 117 million unique TCR beta sequences from about 179 million T cells. Roughly 320 gigabases of sequencing data and tens of millions of unique TCR sequences made up an early release that covered approximately 700 HLA-typed donors. The genetic ancestry cluster associated with self-reported Caucasian donors included 70% to 85% of the approximately 430 genotyped donors. The study was designed to test whether signatures of past pathogen exposure could be identified by cataloging public T cell receptors. The study profiled the T cell repertoires of 550 to 700 subjects by immunosequencing and related them to cytomegalovirus serostatus. In addition to the first cohort of roughly 670 subjects, a separate validation cohort of approximately 130 different subjects was used. The study combined high-throughput TCR immunosequencing, statistical association of individual TCRs with disease status, and machine learning to predict cytomegalovirus infection status. To study patterns of TCR occurrence, a later analysis re-analyzed previously published TCR beta repertoires from under 750 donors and added high-resolution HLA genotyping. In the later analysis, no new phenotypic data were used to find candidate immune exposures; instead, reliance was placed on TCR beta sequences and their occurrence across donors. An earlier analysis of about 600 of the donors used high-throughput TCR beta sequencing to judge whether each TCR beta V gene segment behaved as functional or pseudogenic. Donor age, sex, ethnicity and CMV serostatus were compiled together with the repertoire data. A later genetic analysis took genome-wide SNP genotypes for about 55% of the roughly 700 donors and used that subset as a discovery cohort. All discovery cohort repertoires had been generated using a single sequencing platform. Class I and class II HLA loci were covered by the typing at four-digit resolution. Typing coverage differed by locus: A, B, C, DRB1 and DQB1 were typed in about 620-640 donors, DQA1 in about 550, DPA1 in some 570, and DPB1 in 400 to 490. A few DR-DQ haplotypes were treated as single units for association and clustering because of strong linkage in the cohort. On average, about 240,000 unique TCR beta nucleotide sequences were sequenced per donor among some 430 genotyped donors of the cohort, with roughly 20% of those sequences being non-productive.

Library preparation used the immunoSEQ multiplex PCR assay. For the multiplex PCR, a mixture combining 60 forward primers for TCR Vbeta segments and 13 reverse primers for TCR Jbeta segments was used. The CDR3 region of rearranged TCR beta genes was amplified from genomic DNA with a multiplex PCR assay. The Illumina HiSeq System was used to sequence the amplified TCR beta libraries as 87-base-pair reads. The source study handled its data this way. A later analysis counted 65 million to 90 million unique TCR beta chains across the 670 or so repertoires, and 10 million to 11 million of these chains were shared by at least two donors. To remove PCR and sequencing errors, raw reads were error-corrected and collapsed into unique sequences using a nearest-neighbor algorithm that merged closely related sequences. V, D and J gene segments were assigned by aligning CDR3 sequences to IMGT reference sequences. For a sequence to be retained, a match of at least six nucleotides was required to both a V gene segment and a J gene segment. A rearrangement counted as productive if the CDR3 had no stop codons and remained in frame with V and J, and every other rearrangement counted as non-productive. CDR3 was defined according to IMGT convention as the region running from the second conserved V-encoded cysteine to the conserved J-encoded phenylalanine. In an earlier analysis of roughly 610 of the donors, sequences lacking an unambiguous match to a single V gene segment were excluded. An earlier analysis of approximately 590 of the donors called V segments functional above 56.7% productive rearrangements and segregating when the between-donor standard deviation exceeded 5%. A statistical classification framework was developed to diagnose cytomegalovirus status using the catalog of TCR beta chain sequences. A later analysis assigned V and J genes by comparing TCR nucleotide sequences with IMGT/GENE-DB human TR gene sequences. The TCRdist pipeline was used in a later analysis to assign CDR3 sequences and most-parsimonious VDJ recombination scenarios. In a later analysis, each TCR beta chain was defined by its CDR3 amino acid sequence together with its V-gene family, and reads without a unique V-gene family were excluded. As a way to deal with suspected cross-contamination and a sequencing artifact, a later analysis dropped under 600 nucleotide sequences that were highly shared and had low generation probability. In a later analysis, a clonal expansion index for each public chain was calculated from normalized within-repertoire ranks of inferred template counts. A later analysis computed generation probabilities with a VDJ recombination model fitted to out-of-frame rearrangements, and checked the results against IGoR. A later analysis scored TCR-TCR, TCR-HLA and TCR-CMV co-occurrence with hypergeometric tests, applying a repertoire-size bias correction to TCR pairs. False discovery rates were estimated in a later analysis by permuting HLA or CMV assignments 20 times. In a later analysis, co-occurring TCRs were grouped using DBSCAN, and TCRdist sequence similarity was added for clustering within HLA-allele-positive subsets. Repertoires with fewer than 30,000 or more than 120,000 public chains were left out of co-occurrence clustering, as were a handful of repertoires with anomalous nucleotide sharing. The table was pulled from immuneACCESS by TCRdb, which kept in-frame rearrangements only. Such tables lose some clones; where checked, under half of the loss comes from unresolved V genes, and the rest has no known cause. The V and J calls and the clone size are those of that table, but D and trimming were determined from the DNA. The sample table lists approximately 210,000 clones, 81% of them with a count of one. In total, the top ten clones hold less than 2% of the sample.

About this clone itself: It lacks a known antigen. The record has no base qualities; no much larger clone is one base away.

What the study reported, not specific to this receptor: The classifier was reported to diagnose cytomegalovirus status with high specificity and sensitivity in both the original and validation cohorts. According to a later analysis, most CMV-associated TCR beta chains appeared to be HLA-restricted, and the HLA associations seemed to be driven largely by CMV exposure. In a later analysis, 16,951 TCR beta sequences were associated with specific HLA alleles at a false discovery rate of 0.05. A group of highly shared sequence variants was considered likely to be a technical artifact of the sequencing pipeline. Roughly uniform sequencing depth across donors was assumed in presence/absence analyses, although this assumption may not hold. Linkage disequilibrium might explain the correlated functional status among segregating V segments, but an unknown experimental factor could not be excluded. While some public TCRs were present in many individuals, most TCR sequences turned up only very rarely across donors. According to a later genetic analysis, donors in an Asian-associated ancestry cluster had fewer N-insertions in productive TCRs than the approximately 690-donor mean. HLA typing was unavailable for some donors at each locus, so association tests used only the typed subset. In a later analysis, the rate of TCR association differed among HLA loci, with DRB1 alleles having the most associated TCRs and HLA-C alleles having the fewest. For the cohort, immune exposure information was limited to CMV serostatus. In a later analysis, HLA-associated TCR beta chains showed more clonal expansion and lower generation probabilities than non-associated chains that were equally common. The study listed 150 to 200 TCR beta chains as associated with cytomegalovirus. Some IMGT-functional V segments, including TRBV6-2 and TRBV6-3, could not be told apart with the 87-base-pair reads, so those segments were excluded. V-gene and J-gene trimming of TCR beta chains was associated with a missense DCLRE1C variant in a later genetic analysis, and the association was replicated in an independent cohort. A further reported finding was that TCR beta sequences accurately predicted the HLA-A and HLA-B alleles for most subjects in the first cohort. A later analysis reported that several top co-occurrence clusters appeared linked to parvovirus B19, influenza, CMV and Epstein-Barr virus. In vitro tests confirmed that a few of the cytomegalovirus-associated TCR beta chains recognize cytomegalovirus antigens. The cohort was sequenced for TCR beta chains only, and without alpha or paired-chain data the features that could be detected were limited. Strong co-occurrence of HLA alleles, especially DR and DQ, made assigning TCR associations to individual alleles difficult. Because counts were too low, roughly 17 rarely observed V segments, including chromosome 9 orphons, were left out of the earlier analysis of 587 of the donors. Broadly in line with IMGT annotations, most TCR beta V segments showed up in productive rearrangements about 87% or about 30% of the time in an earlier analysis of several hundred of the donors. The authors suggested that the approach could potentially be extended to other disease states and immunological phenotypes.

In total, fewer than 750 healthy bone marrow donors made up the cohort. At the time of sampling, all cohort members were nominally healthy, though unrecorded immune exposures were likely present. The donor tested CMV seronegative, placing the donor among the 300 to 400 seronegative members of the cohort. A peripheral blood sample was collected from each donor, and TCR beta sequencing was performed on peripheral blood mononuclear cells. The Qiagen DNeasy Blood Extraction Kit was used to extract genomic DNA from the blood cell samples. The germline V gene encodes CDR1 SGHTA and CDR2 FQGTGA. The germline V end is reduced by 5 bases and the J end by 5 bases; junction bases left unmatched: 18. The CDR3 contains 20 residues, cysteine and phenylalanine counted. The sequence is cut down to CDR3 DNA, 60 bases in frame from base 1.

The receptor was derived from a young man in good health and CMV-seronegative. The chain is made from TRBV7-3 and TRBJ2-2; TRBD2 agrees with 12 junctional bases. The sequenced material came from PBMCs. The sequenced DNA is TGTGCCAGCAGCCAGGTCTTCCCCTTACTAGCGGGAGGTTGGACCGGGGAGCTGTTTTTT. The translation is CASSQVFPLLAGGWTGELFF.